This note documents a single T cell receptor (beta chain) sequence. Its antigen specificity is not known. Nothing much larger sits one base from this clone, and base qualities are not available. Library method: the immunoSEQ multiplex PCR assay. The multiplex PCR relied on a mix of 60 forward primers for TCR Vbeta segments and 13 reverse primers for TCR Jbeta segments. A multiplex PCR assay on genomic DNA amplified the CDR3 region of rearranged TCR beta genes. Amplified TCR beta libraries were sequenced as 87-base-pair reads on the Illumina HiSeq System. On the authors' methods: A later analysis tallied 70 million to 100 million unique TCR beta chains across the approximately 670 repertoires, and about 10 million of those chains were shared by two or more donors. Raw reads were error-corrected and collapsed into unique sequences with a nearest-neighbor algorithm that merged closely related sequences to remove PCR and sequencing errors. Alignment of CDR3 sequences to IMGT reference sequences was used to assign V, D and J gene segments. Each retained sequence needed at least a six-nucleotide match to both a V gene segment and a J gene segment. A rearrangement counted as productive if the CDR3 had no stop codons and remained in frame with V and J, and every other rearrangement counted as non-productive. CDR3 was defined according to IMGT convention as the region running from the second conserved V-encoded cysteine to the conserved J-encoded phenylalanine. In an earlier analysis of more than 550 of the donors, sequences lacking an unambiguous match to a single V gene segment were excluded. In an earlier analysis of several hundred of the donors, V segments were called functional above 56.7% productive rearrangements and were called segregating when the between-donor standard deviation exceeded 5%. A statistical classification framework was developed to diagnose cytomegalovirus status using the catalog of TCR beta chain sequences. In a later analysis, TCR nucleotide sequences were compared against IMGT/GENE-DB human TR gene sequences so that V and J genes could be assigned. The TCRdist pipeline was used in a later analysis to assign CDR3 sequences and most-parsimonious VDJ recombination scenarios. A later analysis defined each TCR beta chain by its CDR3 amino acid sequence plus V-gene family, and excluded reads lacking a unique V-gene family. A later analysis removed 592 highly shared, low-generation-probability nucleotide sequences to deal with suspected cross-contamination and a sequencing artifact. In a later analysis, a clonal expansion index for each public chain was calculated from normalized within-repertoire ranks of inferred template counts. A later analysis computed generation probabilities with a VDJ recombination model fitted to out-of-frame rearrangements, and checked the results against IGoR. Hypergeometric tests were used in a later analysis to score TCR-TCR, TCR-HLA and TCR-CMV co-occurrence, with a repertoire-size bias correction applied to the TCR pairs. A later analysis estimated false discovery rates by permuting HLA or CMV assignments 20 times. In a later analysis, co-occurring TCRs were grouped using DBSCAN, and TCRdist sequence similarity was added for clustering within HLA-allele-positive subsets. Repertoires with fewer than 30,000 or more than 120,000 public chains were left out of co-occurrence clustering, as were roughly five repertoires with anomalous nucleotide sharing. TCRdb took over this immuneACCESS table, retaining in-frame rearrangements with V and J assigned. Such tables are incomplete; in checked studies, under half of the missing clones stem from an unresolved V gene, and the remainder is unexplained. From that table come the V and J calls and clone size; the DNA was used to work out D and trimming. Counted in this sample were 50,000 or so clones; around 70% of them appeared once. Of the sample, roughly 2.9% falls within the top ten clones.

The data belong to a study of cytomegalovirus exposure and HLA in healthy donors (dated by TCRdb to the late 2010s). Describing the broader study: An earlier analysis of approximately 550 of the donors reported more than 250 Gb of sequence data and 100 million to 130 million unique TCR beta sequences from some 180 million T cells. To predict cytomegalovirus infection status, the study brought together high-throughput TCR immunosequencing, statistical association of individual TCRs with disease status, and machine learning. All discovery cohort repertoires had been generated using a single sequencing platform. Of the roughly 390 genotyped donors, less than 85% were placed in the genetic ancestry cluster associated with self-reported Caucasian donors. Because of strong linkage in the cohort, roughly five DR-DQ haplotypes were treated as single units for association and clustering. A later genetic analysis took genome-wide SNP genotypes for about 55% of the 666 donors and used that subset as a discovery cohort. In addition to the first cohort of 650 to 800 subjects, a separate validation cohort of approximately 120 different subjects was used. HLA typing included class I and class II loci at four-digit resolution. The study aimed to test whether signatures of past pathogen exposure could be identified by cataloging public T cell receptors. Typing coverage differed by locus: A, B, C, DRB1 and DQB1 were typed in roughly 620-630 donors, DQA1 in 522, DPA1 in some 610, and DPB1 in approximately 450. A later analysis re-analyzed previously published TCR beta repertoires from 600 to 850 donors and added high-resolution HLA genotyping to study TCR occurrence patterns. Rather than drawing on any new phenotypic data, the later analysis identified candidate immune exposures from TCR beta sequences and the way those sequences occurred across donors. To decide whether each TCR beta V gene segment behaved as functional or pseudogenic, an earlier analysis of several hundred of the donors relied on high-throughput TCR beta sequencing. Across some 400 genotyped donors of the cohort, an average of roughly 200,000 unique TCR beta nucleotide sequences per donor were sequenced, and 15% to 20% of those sequences were non-productive. Using immunosequencing, the study profiled T cell repertoires from fewer than 700 subjects and related those repertoires to cytomegalovirus serostatus. Roughly 320 gigabases of sequencing data and approximately 91 million unique TCR sequences made up an early release that covered under 750 HLA-typed donors. Alongside the repertoire data, information on donor age, sex, ethnicity and CMV serostatus was compiled.

The research as a whole found: In vitro tests confirmed that a few of the cytomegalovirus-associated TCR beta chains recognize cytomegalovirus antigens. Linkage disequilibrium might explain the correlated functional status among segregating V segments, but an unknown experimental factor could not be excluded. HLA typing was unavailable for some donors at each locus, so association tests used only the typed subset. The only immune exposure information available for the cohort was CMV serostatus. Across donors, most TCR sequences were observed very rarely, whereas some public TCRs were present in many individuals. According to a later analysis, parvovirus B19, influenza, CMV and Epstein-Barr virus appeared linked to several top co-occurrence clusters. Only TCR beta chains were sequenced in this cohort, and the absence of alpha or paired-chain data limited detectable features. A later genetic analysis reported fewer N-insertions in productive TCRs among donors in an Asian-associated ancestry cluster than the approximately 670-donor mean. The sequencing pipeline was judged likely to have produced a cluster of highly shared sequence variants as a technical artifact. An association between a missense DCLRE1C variant and V-gene and J-gene trimming of TCR beta chains was found in a later genetic analysis and replicated in an independent cohort. Some IMGT-functional V segments, including TRBV6-2 and TRBV6-3, could not be distinguished by the 87-base-pair reads and were therefore excluded. Most CMV-associated TCR beta chains appeared to be HLA-restricted in a later analysis, and the HLA associations seemed to be driven largely by CMV exposure. The authors suggested that the approach could potentially be generalized to other disease states and immunological phenotypes. A further reported finding was that TCR beta sequences accurately predicted the HLA-A and HLA-B alleles for most subjects in the first cohort. Because counts were too low, 15 or so rarely observed V segments, including chromosome 9 orphons, were excluded from the earlier analysis of some 590 of the donors. In a later analysis, TCR association rates were found to vary across HLA loci, with the most associated TCRs seen for DRB1 alleles and the fewest for HLA-C alleles. In both the original and validation cohorts, the classifier was reported to diagnose cytomegalovirus status with high specificity and sensitivity. In an earlier analysis of some 500 of the donors, most TCR beta V segments were observed in productive rearrangements about 87% or about 30% of the time, broadly matching IMGT annotations. Compared with equally common non-associated chains, HLA-associated TCR beta chains in a later analysis were more clonally expanded and had lower generation probabilities. When HLA alleles, especially DR and DQ, strongly co-occurred, TCR associations were difficult to assign to individual alleles. The study gave a list of 150 to 200 TCR beta chains associated with cytomegalovirus. A later analysis associated about 17,000 TCR beta sequences with specific HLA alleles at a false discovery rate of 0.05. Sequencing depth was assumed to be roughly uniform across donors in the presence/absence analyses, though that assumption may not hold.

The germline V gene (reference sequence) sets CDR1 to PRHDT and CDR2 to FYEKMQ. Germline trimming amounts to 5 bases on V and 0 bases on J, with 6 as the count of junction bases outside the gene matches. The CDR3, from cysteine to phenylalanine, totals 15 residues. The sequence is cut down to CDR3 DNA, 45 bases in frame from base 1. The cohort consisted of approximately 690 healthy bone marrow donors. At the time of sampling, all cohort members were nominally healthy, though unrecorded immune exposures were likely present. The donor was CMV seronegative and belonged to the group of approximately 320 seronegative cohort members. Each donor provided a peripheral blood sample, and peripheral blood mononuclear cells were used for TCR beta sequencing. Genomic DNA was extracted from the blood cell samples with the Qiagen DNeasy Blood Extraction Kit.

Input material: PBMCs. The chain couples TRBV13 to TRBJ2-7; a stretch of 8 junction bases matches TRBD2. This TCR was recovered from a man aged 18-30 years in good health and CMV-seronegative. The CDR3 region has the sequence CASSLGLESSYEQYF. The DNA sequence is as follows: TGTGCCAGCAGCCTGGGACTAGAAAGCTCCTACGAGCAGTACTTC. Extended through the reference TRBV13 and TRBJ2-7 proteins, this CDR3 yields the full variable domain: AAGVIQSPRHLIKEKRETATLKCYPIPRHDTVYWYQQGPGQDPQFLISFYEKMQSDKGSIPDRFSAQQFSDYHSELNMSSLELGDSALYFCASSLGLESSYEQYFGPGTRLTVT.